This T cell receptor (beta chain) was sequenced for a study of T cell responses to AZD1222 COVID-19 vaccine. Across the study: Pooled samples include second doses given at about 4 or 12 weeks. Broader study findings: Just a handful of people given AZD1222 tested seropositive at baseline. Donors in the cohort were predominantly white British and more often female, and clonal diversity was possibly underestimated. CD4 TCRs associated with vaccination spanned spike, dominating at 160-218 and 743-854.

Germline assignment: CDR1 SGDLS and CDR2 YYNGEE. Trimming took 5 bases from V and 1 from J; bases not matched to a gene: 2. The CDR3 spans 15 residues. In regard to this clone: As yet, its antigen is unknown.

TCRdb keeps only in-frame clones here, not all; method: immunoSEQ multiplex PCR. The sample holds roughly 130,000 clones, roughly 87% seen once. This chain joins TRBV9 and TRBJ2-3, with 12 nucleotides matching TRBD2. The receptor's source is an adult in good health. This material consisted of peripheral blood, taken on day 0 of AZD1222 vaccination. The CDR3: CASSRLAGGTDTQYF. The CDR3 nucleotides are TGTGCCAGCAGTAGACTAGCGGGGGGCACAGATACGCAGTATTTT.